The clone carrying this TCR beta chain came up once. The antigen remains unidentified. A quantitative 5'-RACE method, one with molecular barcodes, was used to make TCR beta libraries. TCRdb passed the 5' RACE reads through MiXCR, listing each CDR3 protein once. Found here are a few hundred thousand distinct CDR3 sequences, roughly 13% of them singletons; the top ten hold around 7%. The data originate from a study of CD8 T cells in ankylosing spondylitis. Broader study findings: CD8+ by phenotype, disease-linked clones were relatively rare in peripheral blood. Prior literature has documented some motif variants in synovial fluid and blood from reactive arthritis. Roughly eight highly homologous variants made up a TCR beta motif that seemed to typify ankylosing spondylitis blood. Disease-associated clones were reportedly significantly overrepresented in matched ankylosing spondylitis synovial fluid.

The specimen sequenced was blood, either unsorted or a sorted T cell fraction (not recorded which). This TCR was sampled from a male donor with ankylosing spondylitis.

CDR3 sequence reads: CASTTSGRANEQFF. The CDR3 bases are TGTGCCAGCACCACTAGCGGGAGGGCTAATGAGCAGTTCTTC. This chain links TRBV27 with TRBJ2-1; 13 positions agree with TRBD2. CDR1 is MNHEY and CDR2 is SMNVEV in the germline V gene (reference sequence). The CDR3 totals 14 residues. V gave up 7 bases and J gave up 7 bases; unmatched junction bases: 4.